This T cell receptor beta chain stems from a study of blood T cell repertoires in COVID-19. In the study overall: The cDNA or gDNA used as material had been derived from T cells, B-cell-depleted T cells, or PBMCs.

Sequencing used immunoSEQ multiplex PCR; TCRdb keeps in-frame clones, though not all of them. Of about 140,000 clones detected, about four fifths appear once; the ten largest clones hold roughly 8.1%. V lost 5 bases and J lost 17; bases outside the gene matches: 20. CDR1 and CDR2 from the germline V gene are MDHEN and SYDVKM. This CDR3 is built from 15 residues. The specimen sequenced was peripheral blood. The chain is built from TRBV28 and TRBJ1-4, with 7 bases aligning to TRBD1. This clonotype was sampled from a woman between 55 and 75 years old with active or convalescent COVID-19. As DNA, the CDR3 is TGTGCCAGCAGTCTATCACCGTGGACAGGCGATGCGGGTTTTTTT. This codes for CASSLSPWTGDAGFF.